Below are 8 T cell receptor beta chains sequenced from a single sample in a study of blood T cell repertoires in COVID-19. Clones were read by immunoSEQ multiplex PCR, and TCRdb kept only the in-frame ones, dropping some. The sample shows some 300,000 clones, roughly 90% of them seen only once. Specimen: PBMCs or T cells enriched from blood (not recorded which). The origin of the receptors is a woman in her late teens or twenties with acute COVID-19.

The CDR3 DNA reads as TGTGCCAGCTCACCAGACACCCGAGCTCTGGCTGAAGCTTTCTTT. Translation: CASSPDTRALAEAFF. This chain uses TRBV18 with TRBJ1-1; the D is unclear. V lost 2 bases and J lost 6, with 16 bases in between. This CDR3 is 15 amino acids long. Germline-derived CDR1 and CDR2 are KGHSH and LQKENI.

This clone was recorded a few times. The V gene is TRBV3-1 (or the pseudogene TRBV3-2), the J gene TRBJ2-1; TRBD2 matches 10 bases. Trimming at V came to 0 bases and at J to 3 bases, leaving 8 bases not matched to a gene. Germline-derived CDR1 and CDR2 are LGHDT and YNNKEL (reference sequence). The CDR3 is 18 residues long. CDR3 region: CASSQDPRGTSDYNEQFF. The CDR3 coding sequence is TGTGCCAGCAGCCAAGATCCTAGGGGGACTAGCGACTACAATGAGCAGTTCTTC.

The DNA for the CDR3 is TGTGCCAGGGCCCGCCGACCAACAGGGGGCACTGAAGCTTTCTTT. Translation gives CARARRPTGGTEAFF. The rearrangement links TRBV2 to TRBJ1-1, with 8 nucleotides matching TRBD1. Per germline, CDR1 SNHLY and CDR2 FYNNEI. Losses at the gene ends were 9 bases for V and 4 bases for J; bases not matched to a gene: 13. The CDR3 loop spans 15 amino acids.

This rearrangement joins TRBV4-2 to TRBJ2-5; 7 bases fit TRBD1. This CDR3 contains 17 residues. After removal of 0 bases from V and 2 bases from J, the junction contained 9 bases not matched to a gene. Germline V gene sequence: CDR1 LGHNA, CDR2 YNFKEQ. CDR3 DNA sequence: TGTGCCAGCAGCCAAGAGGTTGCTTTCAGGGGGCAAGAGACCCAGTACTTC. Its translation is CASSQEVAFRGQETQYF.

The rearrangement joins TRBV6-5 to TRBJ2-5; the match to TRBD2 covers 7 bases. The germline CDR1 and CDR2 sequences are MNHEY and SVGAGI. The V gene end was trimmed by 6 bases and the J gene end by 9 bases; junction bases not matched to a gene: 10. This CDR3 is 13 amino acids long. CDR3 in amino acids: CASSPGGWRAQYF. The CDR3 coding sequence is TGTGCCAGCAGCCCCGGGGGGTGGAGAGCCCAGTACTTC.

This chain links TRBV27 with TRBJ1-5, with TRBD1 as a possible D gene (6 bases). Germline V lookup: CDR1 MNHEY, CDR2 SMNVEV (reference sequence). The CDR3 has 15 amino acids. V lost 7 bases, J lost 6 bases, and 19 bases lay in between. CDR3 coding DNA: TGTGCCAGCAAGGTAACAGGGTTATTCAGTCAGCCCCAGCATTTT. It encodes CASKVTGLFSQPQHF.

The V gene is TRBV28, the J gene TRBJ1-2; 11 nucleotides line up with TRBD1. The germline V gene has CDR1 MDHEN and CDR2 SYDVKM. This CDR3 has 12 amino acids. V trimming: 6 bases; J trimming: 6 bases; junction bases outside the gene matches: 0. The CDR3 DNA follows: TGTGCCAGCAGGGGACAGGGGGATGGCTACACCTTC. It is translated as CASRGQGDGYTF.

This chain uses TRBV12-5 with TRBJ1-1; 7 nucleotides match TRBD1. J lost 7 bases, V lost 6 bases, and 8 bases had no gene match. Germline assignment: CDR1 LGHNT and CDR2 FRNRAP. This CDR3 is built from 13 residues. The DNA for the CDR3 is TGTGCTAGTGGGCAGAGACAGGGAGGTGAAGCTTTCTTT. Its translation is CASGQRQGGEAFF.